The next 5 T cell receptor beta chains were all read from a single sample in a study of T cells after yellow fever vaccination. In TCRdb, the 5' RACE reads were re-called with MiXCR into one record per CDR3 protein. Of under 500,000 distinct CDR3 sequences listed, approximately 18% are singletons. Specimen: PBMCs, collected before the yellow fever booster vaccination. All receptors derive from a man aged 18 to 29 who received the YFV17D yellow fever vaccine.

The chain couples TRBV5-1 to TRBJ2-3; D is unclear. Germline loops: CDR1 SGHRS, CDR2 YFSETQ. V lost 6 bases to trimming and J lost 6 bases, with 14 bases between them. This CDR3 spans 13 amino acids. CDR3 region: CASTSTPPDTQYF. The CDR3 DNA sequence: TGCGCCAGCACCTCGACCCCCCCCGATACGCAGTATTTT.

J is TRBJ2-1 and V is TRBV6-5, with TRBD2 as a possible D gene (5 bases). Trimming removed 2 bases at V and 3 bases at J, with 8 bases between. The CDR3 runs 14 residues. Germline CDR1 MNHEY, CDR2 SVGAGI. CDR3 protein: CASSYRGLYNEQFF. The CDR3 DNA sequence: TGTGCCAGCAGTTACCGAGGGCTCTACAATGAGCAGTTCTTC.

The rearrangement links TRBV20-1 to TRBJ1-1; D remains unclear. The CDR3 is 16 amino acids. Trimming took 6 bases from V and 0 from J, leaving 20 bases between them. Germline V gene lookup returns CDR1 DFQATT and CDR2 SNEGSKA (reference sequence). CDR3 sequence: CSAPPPGKLVNTEAFF. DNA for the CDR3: TGCAGTGCCCCGCCGCCCGGGAAGCTTGTGAACACTGAAGCTTTCTTT.

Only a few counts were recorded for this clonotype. CDR3 loop: CSVLQAAPTDTQYF. The DNA of the CDR3 is TGCAGCGTCCTACAAGCCGCCCCCACAGATACGCAGTATTTT. V gene TRBV29-1 combines with J gene TRBJ2-3; D is ambiguous. CDR3 length: 14 amino acids. The ends were cut back, 6 bases at V and 2 bases at J, with 15 bases in the middle. In germline, CDR1 is SQVTM, CDR2 ANQGSEA.

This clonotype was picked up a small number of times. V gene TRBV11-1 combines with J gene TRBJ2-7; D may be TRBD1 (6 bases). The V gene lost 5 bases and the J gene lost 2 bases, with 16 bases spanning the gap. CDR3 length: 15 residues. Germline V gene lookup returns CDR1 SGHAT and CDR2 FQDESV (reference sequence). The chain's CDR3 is CASSAGRDTPYEQYF. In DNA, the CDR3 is TGTGCCAGCAGCGCAGGCCGGGACACCCCCTACGAGCAGTACTTC. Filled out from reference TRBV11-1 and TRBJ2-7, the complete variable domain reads EAEVAQSPRYKITEKSQAVAFWCDPISGHATLYWYRQILGQGPELLVQFQDESVVDDSQLPKDRFSAERLKGVDSTLKIQPAELGDSAMYLCASSAGRDTPYEQYFGPGTRLTVT.